This T cell receptor beta chain was sequenced during a study of T cell responses to AZD1222 COVID-19 vaccine. Libraries were prepared by immunoSEQ multiplex PCR; TCRdb keeps only in-frame clonotypes and omits some of them. The repertoire holds about 88,000 clones, with roughly nine tenths as singletons. Regarding the study as a whole: Reportedly, close to half of spike-specific TCRs are directed against unmutated variant regions. Along spike, vaccine-associated CD4 TCRs were found throughout, with dominance at 160-218 and 743-854. No repertoire was sampled before or during the peak T cell response, only after it.

As for this clone: The antigen remains unidentified.

Deletions cut 1 base from V and 5 bases from J, with 15 bases between. This CDR3 is 16 amino acids long. In germline, CDR1 is MDHEN, CDR2 SYDVKM. The chain couples TRBV28 to TRBJ1-3; possibly TRBD1 for D (6 bases). The source was peripheral blood, collected on day 0 of AZD1222 vaccination. This clonotype was obtained from an adult in good health. The CDR3 DNA reads TGTGCCAGCAGTTTATTAGGTGTGGGGGGCAGAAACACCATATATTTT. Translation: CASSLLGVGGRNTIYF.